The subject of this entry is one T cell receptor (beta chain). Its antigen is still unknown. The entry originates in a study of T cell responses to AZD1222 COVID-19 vaccine. About the research overall: Both about-4-week and about-12-week second-dose recipients were combined.

Findings of the study overall: Spike-wide vaccine-associated CD4 TCRs dominated at 160-218 and 743-854. Two AZD1222 doses significantly raised spike-specific TCR breadth and depth over controls.

CDR3 size: 13 residues. CDR1 and CDR2 from the germline V gene are SGHNT and YENEEA. Trimming shortened V by 5 bases and J by 5 bases, and 11 bases separated the two germline ends. Clones were sequenced by immunoSEQ multiplex PCR, and TCRdb holds only the in-frame ones, with some missing. This table holds 95,000 to 130,000 clones, roughly 84% found once. The sample was peripheral blood, taken on day 0 of AZD1222 vaccination. This rearrangement joins TRBV11-3 to TRBJ2-3, with D possibly matching TRBD2 (6 bases). The clonotype originates from an adult in good health. The CDR3 sequence is CASSAVGGDTQYF. In DNA form, the CDR3 reads TGTGCCAGCAGCGCCGTGGGGGGAGATACGCAGTATTTT.